The 8 T cell receptor beta chains in this list originate from one sample, sequenced in a study of CD8+ T cells in alopecia areata. RNA extraction was followed by reverse transcription into cDNA, which acted as the sequencing template. Method: immunoSEQ multiplex PCR; TCRdb's copy keeps in-frame clones and lacks some. The sample holds around 140,000 clones, over 80% seen once. Source: CD8+ T cells sorted from blood, taken at week 0. The receptors were sampled from a human donor with alopecia areata.

This sequence joins TRBV7-9 and TRBJ2-7; 7 nucleotides match TRBD2. Per germline, CDR1 SEHNR and CDR2 FQNEAQ (reference sequence). The CDR3 contains 17 residues. V dropped 5 bases and J dropped 3; count of bases not matched to a gene: 16. CDR3: CASSPREVRAGLYEQYF. CDR3 bases: TGTGCCAGCAGCCCACGTGAGGTTAGAGCGGGGCTCTACGAGCAGTACTTC.

The chain carries TRBV5-4 and TRBJ2-1, with D hard to call. The V gene's germline CDR1 is SGHNT and CDR2 YYREEE (reference sequence). This CDR3 is 11 amino acids long. Deletions cut 0 bases from V and 10 bases from J, with 5 bases between. This CDR3 reads CASSLEPEQFF. CDR3 nucleotides: TGTGCCAGCAGCTTGGAACCAGAGCAGTTCTTC.

Points on this clone: This sample also contains other DNA sequences that code for the same CDR3. The chain combines TRBV27 with TRBJ1-2; TRBD1 aligns across 8 bases. CDR3 length: 11 amino acids. V was pared by 6 bases and J by 6 bases, with 0 bases of the junction left unmatched. Germline-derived CDR1 and CDR2 are MNHEY and SMNVEV (reference sequence). The CDR3 reads CASRTGDGYTF. CDR3 nucleotides: TGTGCCAGCAGGACAGGGGATGGCTACACCTTC.

The V and J genes are TRBV29-1 and TRBJ2-1; possibly TRBD1 for D (6 bases). This CDR3 is built from 15 residues. Germline V gene data show CDR1 as SQVTM and CDR2 as ANQGSEA. The ends were cut back, 2 bases at V and 1 base at J, with 12 bases in the middle. The CDR3 loop is CSVESPGTSYNEQFF. DNA of the CDR3: TGCAGCGTTGAATCCCCTGGGACATCCTACAATGAGCAGTTCTTC.

The chain carries TRBV6-5 and TRBJ2-3; no reliable D call. From germline, CDR1 is MNHEY and CDR2 SVGAGI. V shed 5 bases and J shed 5 bases, with 11 bases lying between them. The CDR3 is 13 residues long. The CDR3 loop reads CASSIIPEDTQYF. CDR3 nucleotide sequence: TGTGCCAGCAGTATTATTCCTGAAGATACGCAGTATTTT.

This chain joins TRBV7-8 and TRBJ2-1, with TRBD2 identical over 8 bases. This CDR3 is 21 amino acids long. Germline CDR1 and CDR2: SGHVS and FQNEAQ. V shed 2 bases, J shed 0 bases, and the junction held 18 bases outside the gene matches. In DNA, the CDR3 is TGTGCCAGCAGCTTACCTCGCGGGGGACTAGTCTCCGTTCGCTCCTACAATGAGCAGTTCTTC. This codes for CASSLPRGGLVSVRSYNEQFF.

This chain links TRBV11-2 with TRBJ2-1; tentative D call: TRBD1 (5 bases). CDR1 is SGHAT, CDR2 FQNNGV, per germline. The V and J ends lost 0 bases and 2 bases respectively, with 11 bases between them. The CDR3 spans 16 residues. CDR3: CASSLEPRAPYNEQFF. CDR3 bases: TGTGCCAGCAGCTTAGAACCCAGGGCCCCCTACAATGAGCAGTTCTTC.

The V call is TRBV4-2, the J call TRBJ2-1; D not resolved. The germline V gene encodes CDR1 LGHNA and CDR2 YNFKEQ. The CDR3 runs 14 residues. V gave up 0 bases and J gave up 8 bases, with 11 bases separating them. CDR3 sequence reads: CASSQESLSDEQFF. CDR3 DNA: TGTGCCAGCAGCCAAGAGAGTTTGAGCGATGAGCAGTTCTTC.